The 13 T cell receptor beta chains below come from one sample, sequenced in a study of T cell changes during pregnancy in multiple sclerosis. This table comes from immunoSEQ multiplex PCR, and its TCRdb copy is limited to in-frame clones, with some not included. The data hold roughly 76,000 clones, with nearly 95% observed a single time. This material consisted of CD4+ T cells from peripheral blood mononuclear cells, taken after pregnancy. The receptors here all came from a female donor with multiple sclerosis, enrolled in a pregnancy study.

The chain recombines TRBV4-2 with TRBJ2-1, with 11 bases matching TRBD2. V was pared by 3 bases and J by 7 bases, with 8 bases of the junction left unmatched. This CDR3 has 16 amino acids. Germline V gives CDR1 LGHNA, CDR2 YNFKEQ. The CDR3: CASSQPTSGRGNEQFF. The CDR3 region has the DNA TGTGCCAGCAGCCAGCCAACTAGCGGGAGAGGGAATGAGCAGTTCTTC.

This sequence joins TRBV30 and TRBJ2-5, with TRBD2 matching 11 bases. Germline values: CDR1 GTSNPN, CDR2 SVGIG (reference sequence). This CDR3 is built from 14 residues. The V segment lost 5 bases and the J segment 5 bases; nucleotides outside the gene matches: 7. CDR3 region: CAWGLAGGGETQYF. Written as DNA, the CDR3 is TGTGCCTGGGGGCTAGCGGGGGGAGGTGAGACCCAGTACTTC.

The chain carries TRBV5-6 and TRBJ1-2; the match to TRBD1 covers 7 bases. The germline CDR1 and CDR2 sequences are SGHDT and YYEEEE. J was trimmed by 7 bases and V by 1 base; bases with no gene match: 7. The CDR3 consists of 14 residues. The CDR3 region has the DNA TGTGCCAGCAGCTTGTTGGGACAGCACGGTGGCTACACCTTC. Its translation is CASSLLGQHGGYTF.

This sequence joins TRBV19 and TRBJ1-4, with unresolved D. This CDR3 region has 15 residues. CDR1 is LNHDA, CDR2 SQIVND, per germline (reference sequence). V was trimmed by 5 bases and J by 7 bases, leaving 17 bases between them. The CDR3 loop reads CASSPFDDYVEKLFF. The CDR3 DNA follows: TGTGCCAGTAGTCCCTTCGACGACTATGTTGAAAAACTGTTTTTT.

V usage is TRBV5-1 and J usage is TRBJ2-1; 12 nucleotides align to TRBD1. The V segment lost 0 bases and the J segment 7 bases; nucleotides outside the gene matches: 5. The CDR3 length is 16 residues. Germline CDR1 and CDR2: SGHRS and YFSETQ. Here the CDR3 reads CASSLVGTGGLNEQFF. The CDR3 nucleotides read TGCGCCAGCAGCTTGGTCGGGACAGGGGGCTTAAATGAGCAGTTCTTC.

The chain couples TRBV6-6 to TRBJ2-2, with D possibly being TRBD2 (5 bases). V was clipped by 4 bases and J by 7 bases, with 10 bases between them. This CDR3 has 13 amino acids. The germline V gene encodes CDR1 MNHNY and CDR2 SVGAGI (reference sequence). The CDR3 coding sequence is TGTGCCAGCAGTTCCTCTAGCTTCGGGGAGCTGTTTTTT. It translates to CASSSSSFGELFF.

This clone appeared a single time. The V and J genes are TRBV27 and TRBJ2-5; 7 bases fit TRBD2. CDR3 length equals 13 residues. Trimming removed 1 base from V and 4 bases from J; junction bases left unmatched: 0. Germline V CDR1 and CDR2: MNHEY, SMNVEV (reference sequence). The CDR3 bases are TGTGCCAGCAGTTTATGGGGGGGAGAGACCCAGTACTTC. It specifies CASSLWGGETQYF.

The chain combines TRBV5-1 with TRBJ1-2; 8 bases align to TRBD1. Trimming at V came to 1 base and at J to 2 bases, leaving 1 base not matched to a gene. Germline V gives CDR1 SGHRS, CDR2 YFSETQ. The CDR3 runs to 14 residues. CDR3 sequence reads: CASSLRQGNYGYTF. The CDR3 coding sequence is TGCGCCAGCAGCTTGAGACAGGGGAACTATGGCTACACCTTC.

CDR3 amino acids: CASRPPGQGLWREGLGELFF. CDR3 DNA sequence: TGTGCCAGCAGACCCCCGGGACAGGGACTGTGGCGGGAGGGCCTCGGGGAGCTGTTTTTT. The rearrangement uses TRBV27 and TRBJ2-2; perhaps D is TRBD1 or TRBD2 (9 bases each). Germline V gives CDR1 MNHEY, CDR2 SMNVEV (reference sequence). The CDR3 length is 20 residues. The V end lost 6 bases, the J end lost 7 bases, and 33 bases lay between the germline ends.

DNA for the CDR3: TGTGCCAGCAGCCCCCACCCAGGGGGAACGGGTCAGCCCCAGCATTTT. Translation gives CASSPHPGGTGQPQHF. The V gene is TRBV7-2, the J gene TRBJ1-5; 7 bases are a match to TRBD1. J lost 6 bases, V lost 5 bases, and 13 bases had no gene match. This CDR3 has 16 amino acids. The germline CDR1 and CDR2 sequences are SGHTA and FQGNSA.

The genes are TRBV11-2 and TRBJ1-2, with unresolved D. V was clipped by 2 bases and J by 5 bases, with 9 bases between them. Germline lookup yields CDR1 SGHAT and CDR2 FQNNGV. The CDR3 consists of 13 residues. In nucleotides, the CDR3 is TGTGCCAGCAGCTTAAGCATGAATTATGGCTACACCTTC. This translates into CASSLSMNYGYTF. Supplemented by reference TRBV11-2 and TRBJ1-2, the full variable domain reads EAGVAQSPRYKIIEKRQSVAFWCNPISGHATLYWYQQILGQGPKLLIQFQNNGVVDDSQLPKDRFSAERLKGVDSTLKIQPAKLEDSAVYLCASSLSMNYGYTFGSGTRLTVV.

The chain is built from TRBV6-6 and TRBJ1-3, with a possible D match to TRBD1 (6 bases). The germline V gene encodes CDR1 MNHNY and CDR2 SVGAGI (reference sequence). The CDR3 runs to 14 residues. V was trimmed by 7 bases and J by 0 bases, leaving 10 bases between them. The CDR3 sequence is CASKQGFSGNTIYF. The CDR3 DNA reads as TGTGCCAGCAAACAGGGCTTCTCTGGAAACACCATATATTTT.

Here the CDR3 DNA reads TGTGCCACCAGCAGAGATCTCGACAGGGGCCCTGAAGCTTTCTTT. It codes for CATSRDLDRGPEAFF. This chain uses TRBV15 with TRBJ1-1; 8 bases align to TRBD1. After removal of 0 bases from V and 6 bases from J, the junction contained 6 bases not matched to a gene. Per germline, CDR1 LNHNV and CDR2 YYDKDF (reference sequence). The CDR3 consists of 15 residues.